This T cell receptor beta chain was identified in a study of lymphopenia after photon versus proton radiotherapy. Produced via immunoSEQ multiplex PCR; TCRdb's table is partial and in-frame only. Of 15,000 to 20,000 clones in the sample, 80% to 90% were seen once. Trimming took 6 bases from V and 1 from J; bases not matched to a gene: 9. Germline CDR1 reads SGHAT; CDR2 reads FQNNGV. This CDR3 is built from 16 residues. This clone was seen only once. The chain links TRBV11-2 to TRBJ1-1; the match to TRBD1 covers 9 bases. The sequences come from peripheral blood, collected from a patient treated with proton-based radiotherapy. This clonotype was obtained from a man aged 70-80 years with pancreatic cancer. This CDR3 is CASRPNRGRENTEAFF. The CDR3 DNA follows: TGTGCCAGCAGGCCCAACAGGGGGCGAGAGAACACTGAAGCTTTCTTT.